Detailed here is one T cell receptor (beta chain). Antigen specificity is unknown. Deletions cut 1 base from V and 6 bases from J, with 3 bases between. This CDR3 contains 11 residues. The table came from immunoSEQ multiplex PCR; TCRdb's copy has only in-frame clones and leaves some out. Among 95,000 to 130,000 clones listed, 87% were seen once. The sample is drawn from a study of T cell responses to AZD1222 COVID-19 vaccine. Findings and limits, study-wide: Samples come after the peak T cell response, not at day 14.

The sequence was collected from an adult in good health. V is TRBV12-3 or TRBV12-4 and J is TRBJ1-1; no firm D call. The source was peripheral blood, collected on day 0 of AZD1222 vaccination. CDR3 region: CASSLGAEAFF. CDR3 DNA: TGTGCCAGCAGTTTAGGTGCTGAAGCTTTCTTT.